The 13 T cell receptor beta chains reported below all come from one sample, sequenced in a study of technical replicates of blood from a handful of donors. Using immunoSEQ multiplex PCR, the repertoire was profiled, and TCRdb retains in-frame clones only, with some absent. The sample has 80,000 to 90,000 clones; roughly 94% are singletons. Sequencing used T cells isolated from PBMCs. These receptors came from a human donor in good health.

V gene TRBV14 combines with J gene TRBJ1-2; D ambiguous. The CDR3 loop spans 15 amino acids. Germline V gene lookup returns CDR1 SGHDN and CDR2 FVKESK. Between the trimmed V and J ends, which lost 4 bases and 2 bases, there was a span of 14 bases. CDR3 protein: CASSPNGQENYGYTF. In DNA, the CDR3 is TGTGCCAGCAGCCCGAATGGGCAGGAAAACTATGGCTACACCTTC. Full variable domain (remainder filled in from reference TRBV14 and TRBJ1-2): EAGVTQFPSHSVIEKGQTVTLRCDPISGHDNLYWYRRVMGKEIKFLLHFVKESKQDESGMPNNRFLAERTGGTYSTLKVQPAELEDSGVYFCASSPNGQENYGYTFGSGTRLTVV.

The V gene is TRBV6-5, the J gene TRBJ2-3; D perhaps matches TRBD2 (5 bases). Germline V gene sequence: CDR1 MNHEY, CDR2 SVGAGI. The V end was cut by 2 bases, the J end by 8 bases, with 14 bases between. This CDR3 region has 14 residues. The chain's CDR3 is CASSYIRPGGTQYF. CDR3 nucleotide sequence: TGTGCCAGCAGTTACATTCGACCCGGAGGTACGCAGTATTTT.

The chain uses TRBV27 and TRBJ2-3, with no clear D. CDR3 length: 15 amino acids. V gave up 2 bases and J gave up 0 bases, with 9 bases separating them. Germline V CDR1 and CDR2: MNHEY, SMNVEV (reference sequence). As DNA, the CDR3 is TGTGCCAGCAGTTTAAACTTAGCCAGCACAGATACGCAGTATTTT. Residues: CASSLNLASTDTQYF.

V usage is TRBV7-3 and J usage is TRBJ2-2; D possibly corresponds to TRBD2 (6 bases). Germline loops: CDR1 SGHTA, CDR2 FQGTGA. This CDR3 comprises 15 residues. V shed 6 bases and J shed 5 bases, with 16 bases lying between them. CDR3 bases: TGTGCCAGCAGGGCCCAGGCGGGGAAGACCGGGGAGCTGTTTTTT. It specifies CASRAQAGKTGELFF.

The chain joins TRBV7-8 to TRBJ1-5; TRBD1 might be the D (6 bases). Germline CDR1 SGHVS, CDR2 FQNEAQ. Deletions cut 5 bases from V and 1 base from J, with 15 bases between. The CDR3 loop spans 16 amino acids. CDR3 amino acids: CASSPRTGKSNQPQHF. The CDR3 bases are TGTGCCAGCAGCCCTCGCACAGGGAAAAGCAATCAGCCCCAGCATTTT.

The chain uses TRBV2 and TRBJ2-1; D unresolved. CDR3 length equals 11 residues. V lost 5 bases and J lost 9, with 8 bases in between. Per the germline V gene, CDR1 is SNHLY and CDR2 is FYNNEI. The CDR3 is CASSQVIEQFF. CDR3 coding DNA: TGTGCCAGCAGTCAGGTGATTGAGCAGTTCTTC.

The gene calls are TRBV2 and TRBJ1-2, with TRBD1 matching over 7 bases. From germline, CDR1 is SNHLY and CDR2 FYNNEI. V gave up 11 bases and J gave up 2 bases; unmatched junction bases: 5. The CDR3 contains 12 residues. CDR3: CAGKQGNYGYTF. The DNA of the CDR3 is TGTGCCGGGAAACAGGGGAACTATGGCTACACCTTC.

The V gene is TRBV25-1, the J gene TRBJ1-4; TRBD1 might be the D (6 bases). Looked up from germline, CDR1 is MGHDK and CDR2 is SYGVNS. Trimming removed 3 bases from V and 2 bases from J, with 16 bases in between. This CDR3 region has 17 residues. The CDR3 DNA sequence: TGTGCCAGCAGTGACCTCAATCACAGGGAGACTAATGAAAAACTGTTTTTT. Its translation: CASSDLNHRETNEKLFF.

The CDR3 bases are TGTGCCAGCAGTGAATCATACAGGCTGTACAATGAGCAGTTCTTC. Amino acid sequence: CASSESYRLYNEQFF. The chain has TRBV25-1 and TRBJ2-1, with D possibly matching TRBD1 (5 bases). Looked up from germline, CDR1 is MGHDK and CDR2 is SYGVNS. V lost 1 base, J lost 4 bases, and 11 bases lay in between. This CDR3 has 15 residues.

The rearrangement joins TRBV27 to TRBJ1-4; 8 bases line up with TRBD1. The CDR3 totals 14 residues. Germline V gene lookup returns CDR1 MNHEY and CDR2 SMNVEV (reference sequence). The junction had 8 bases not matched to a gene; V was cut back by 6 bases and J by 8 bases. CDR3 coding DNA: TGTGCCAGCAGCACGGGACAGGCGTGGGAAAAACTGTTTTTT. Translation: CASSTGQAWEKLFF.

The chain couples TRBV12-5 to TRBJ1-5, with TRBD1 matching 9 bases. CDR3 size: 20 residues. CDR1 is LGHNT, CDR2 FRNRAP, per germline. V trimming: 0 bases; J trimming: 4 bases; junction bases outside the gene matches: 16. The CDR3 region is CASGLVLIGGQGPFNQPQHF. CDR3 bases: TGTGCTAGTGGTTTGGTACTTATCGGGGGACAGGGACCTTTTAATCAGCCCCAGCATTTT.

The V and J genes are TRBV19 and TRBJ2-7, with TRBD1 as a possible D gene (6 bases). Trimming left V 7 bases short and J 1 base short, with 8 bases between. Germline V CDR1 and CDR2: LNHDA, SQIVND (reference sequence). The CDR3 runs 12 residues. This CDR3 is CASTGQSYEQYF. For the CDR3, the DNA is TGTGCCAGTACCGGACAGTCCTACGAGCAGTACTTC. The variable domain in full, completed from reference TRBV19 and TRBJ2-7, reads DGGITQSPKYLFRKEGQNVTLSCEQNLNHDAMYWYRQDPGQGLRLIYYSQIVNDFQKGDIAEGYSVSREKKESFPLTVTSAQKNPTAFYLCASTGQSYEQYFGPGTRLTVT.

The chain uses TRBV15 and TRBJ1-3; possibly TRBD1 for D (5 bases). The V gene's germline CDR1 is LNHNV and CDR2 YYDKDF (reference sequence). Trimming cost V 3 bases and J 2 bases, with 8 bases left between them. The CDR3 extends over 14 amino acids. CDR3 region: CATSRTVAGNTIYF. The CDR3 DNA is TGTGCCACCAGCAGGACAGTCGCTGGAAACACCATATATTTT.